The 5 T cell receptor beta chains below were found in one sample sequenced in a study of T cells in Graves' hyperthyroidism and ophthalmopathy. The source material, RNA transcripts, was used to amplify TCR beta CDR3 regions. The primer set for the first-round RT-PCR of the TCR CDR3 was HTBI. A single record per CDR3 protein comes from TCRdb applying MiXCR to the multiplex PCR reads. The sample has roughly 840,000 distinct CDR3 sequences; 35% to 40% are singletons. The source material was blood. These receptors came from a man younger than 35 with Graves' hyperthyroidism.

This clonotype was seen ten or more times. This chain connects TRBV20-1 to TRBJ1-6; no firm D call. This CDR3 has 14 residues. Per the germline V gene, CDR1 is DFQATT and CDR2 is SNEGSKA (reference sequence). V dropped 6 bases and J dropped 7 bases, with 16 bases sitting between them. CDR3 in amino acids: CSANRGNPNSPLHF. CDR3 sequence (DNA): TGCAGTGCGAACCGCGGGAACCCCAATTCACCCCTCCACTTT.

A few counts support this clonotype. The chain has TRBV10-3 and TRBJ2-7, with 9 bases fitting TRBD1. Unmatched junction bases numbered 11, after V lost 10 bases and J lost 4 bases. Germline V gives CDR1 ENHRY, CDR2 SYGVKD. CDR3 length: 14 amino acids. CDR3: CASRGTGREYEQYF. The CDR3 DNA reads TGTGCCAGCAGAGGGACAGGGAGGGAGTACGAGCAGTACTTC.

The CDR3 sequence is CAIRTSGEGQPQHF. The CDR3 DNA reads TGTGCCATCAGGACCTCAGGGGAGGGTCAGCCCCAGCATTTT. The chain combines TRBV10-3 with TRBJ1-5; D is possibly TRBD1 (6 bases). The CDR3 has 14 residues. Germline V lookup: CDR1 ENHRY, CDR2 SYGVKD. V lost 6 bases and J lost 6, with 15 bases in between.

This clonotype was seen ten or more times. The rearrangement links TRBV29-1 to TRBJ1-2, with D maybe TRBD1 (5 bases). CDR1 and CDR2 from the germline V gene are SQVTM and ANQGSEA. The CDR3 is 14 residues long. V was shortened by 0 bases and J by 4 bases, with 12 bases between the two germline ends. This CDR3 is CSVEEKGDSYGYTF. The CDR3 bases are TGCAGCGTTGAAGAGAAAGGGGATAGCTATGGCTACACCTTC.

This clonotype came up many times. The rearrangement uses TRBV10-3 and TRBJ1-2, with TRBD1 matching 7 bases. This CDR3 is 13 amino acids long. Germline lookup yields CDR1 ENHRY and CDR2 SYGVKD. V trimming: 9 bases; J trimming: 7 bases; junction bases outside the gene matches: 11. The CDR3 nucleotides read TGTGCCATAGAACAGGGGAGTTTCCTTGGCTACACCTTC. Amino acid sequence: CAIEQGSFLGYTF.